The rows below give T cell receptor beta chains drawn from one sample of a study of T-cell memory formation after mild COVID-19. MiXCR, run by TCRdb on the 5' RACE reads, gives a single entry per CDR3 protein. The sample has hundreds of thousands of distinct CDR3 sequences; roughly 20% are singletons. Sequencing was performed on PBMCs or a T cell subset sorted from them (not recorded which). The receptors stem from an adult woman who had mild COVID-19 (a few samples of this study predate the infection). Cell type and time point are not known. CDR3s include the opening cysteine and the closing phenylalanine or tryptophan. The D gene is left open where the match is weak. Size values are once, few and many counts, or a class for expanded clones, and some rows have none.

TRBD1	TRBV20-1	-	TRBJ2-7	CSARDNRGLYEQYF	TGCAGTGCTAGAGATAACAGGGGGCTCTACGAGCAGTACTTC
TRBD2	TRBV7-9	few	TRBJ2-1	CASIPAGGPRYNEQFF	TGTGCCAGCATCCCAGCGGGAGGGCCGAGGTACAATGAGCAGTTCTTC
-	TRBV12-3/TRBV12-4	many	TRBJ2-2	CASSANTGELFF	TGTGCCAGTAGCGCGAACACCGGGGAGCTGTTTTTT
TRBD1	TRBV12-3/TRBV12-4	-	TRBJ2-7	CASTTDRDREHEQYF	TGTGCCAGCACCACCGACCGGGACAGGGAACACGAGCAGTACTTC
-	TRBV5-1	-	TRBJ2-1	CASSPFDSSGEQFF	TGCGCCAGCAGCCCCTTTGACTCCTCAGGTGAGCAGTTCTTC
-	TRBV7-8	-	TRBJ1-2	CASSLSSGPSGYTF	TGTGCCAGCAGCTTAAGTTCGGGCCCCTCTGGCTACACCTTC
TRBD1	TRBV6-5	-	TRBJ2-2	CASKRTGAPVTGELFF	TGTGCCAGCAAAAGGACAGGAGCGCCCGTTACCGGGGAGCTGTTTTTT
TRBD2	TRBV12-3/TRBV12-4	many	TRBJ2-1	CASSLRTSLNYNEQFF	TGTGCCAGCAGTTTAAGGACTAGCCTTAACTACAATGAGCAGTTCTTC
-	TRBV12-3/TRBV12-4	-	TRBJ1-1	CASSYGGVTNTEAFF	TGTGCCAGCAGTTATGGGGGGGTCACGAACACTGAAGCTTTCTTT
-	TRBV3-1	-	TRBJ2-3	CASSAAQGKSTDTQYF	TGTGCCAGCAGCGCGGCTCAGGGGAAGAGCACAGATACGCAGTATTTT
-	TRBV9	few	TRBJ2-7	CASSVSSAAYEQYF	TGTGCCAGCAGCGTAAGTAGCGCTGCCTACGAGCAGTACTTC
TRBD2	TRBV20-1	-	TRBJ2-7	CSGIAGASYEQYF	TGCAGTGGCATAGCGGGGGCCTCCTACGAGCAGTACTTC
-	TRBV5-1	few	TRBJ2-1	CASSLGPGENEQFF	TGCGCCAGCAGCTTGGGGCCGGGGGAAAATGAGCAGTTCTTC
-	TRBV18	once	TRBJ2-7	CASSLVETVYEQYF	TGTGCCAGCTCACTTGTCGAGACGGTCTACGAGCAGTACTTC
TRBD1	TRBV5-4	-	TRBJ1-5	CASSVDRGQGQPQHF	TGTGCCAGCAGCGTGGACAGGGGGCAGGGTCAGCCCCAGCATTTT
-	TRBV29-1	few	TRBJ2-3	CSVDVGVSTDTQYF	TGCAGCGTTGACGTGGGGGTTAGCACAGATACGCAGTATTTT
TRBD2	TRBV7-2	-	TRBJ2-5	CASSLGLAGGSETQYF	TGTGCCAGCAGCTTAGGTCTAGCGGGAGGGTCAGAGACCCAGTACTTC
TRBD1	TRBV25-1	-	TRBJ2-7	CASSELGDRGYEQYF	TGTGCCAGCAGTGAATTGGGGGACAGGGGATACGAGCAGTACTTC
TRBD1	TRBV20-1	-	TRBJ2-3	CSAPKLDRGLADTQYF	TGCAGTGCTCCGAAATTGGACAGGGGGCTTGCAGATACGCAGTATTTT
TRBD2	TRBV10-3	-	TRBJ2-3	CAISETSGEVDTQYF	TGTGCCATCAGTGAAACTAGCGGGGAGGTAGATACGCAGTATTTT
TRBD1	TRBV6-2/TRBV6-3	many	TRBJ2-5	CASSYSRTGSETQYF	TGTGCCAGCAGTTACTCGAGGACAGGTTCGGAGACCCAGTACTTC
-	TRBV20-1	few	TRBJ2-7	CSATSRAYEQYF	TGCAGTGCTACTTCCCGAGCCTACGAGCAGTACTTC
-	TRBV5-1	few	TRBJ2-3	CASSLSRRSQYF	TGCGCCAGCAGCTTGTCGCGCAGGTCGCAGTATTTT
-	TRBV20-1	-	TRBJ1-5	CSAGRERNQPQHF	TGCAGTGCCGGCAGGGAAAGAAATCAGCCCCAGCATTTT
-	TRBV7-2	few	TRBJ1-2	CASSLAQGDGYGYTF	TGTGCCAGCAGCTTAGCCCAGGGAGACGGCTATGGCTACACCTTC
TRBD2	TRBV7-9	few	TRBJ2-1	CASSFGTSIIYEQFF	TGTGCCAGCAGCTTCGGGACTAGCATTATCTATGAGCAGTTCTTC
-	TRBV12-3/TRBV12-4	once	TRBJ2-7	CASSSLTAPYEQYF	TGTGCCAGCAGTTCACTGACAGCCCCCTACGAGCAGTACTTC
-	TRBV5-1	-	TRBJ1-6	CASSTDRSASPLHF	TGCGCCAGCAGCACAGACAGGTCGGCGTCACCCCTCCACTTT
-	TRBV18	-	TRBJ2-4	CATSALGNPKNIQYF	TGTGCCACCTCTGCTCTGGGGAATCCGAAAAACATTCAGTACTTC
-	TRBV20-1	few	TRBJ2-5	CSARDPLGTQYF	TGCAGTGCTAGAGATCCTTTGGGGACCCAGTACTTC
TRBD1	TRBV23-1	few	TRBJ2-7	CASSQSGQRRSYEQYF	TGCGCCAGCAGTCAATCGGGACAGCGGCGCTCCTACGAGCAGTACTTC
-	TRBV5-1	few	TRBJ2-7	CASSFWADSYEQYF	TGCGCCAGCAGCTTTTGGGCAGATTCCTACGAGCAGTACTTC
TRBD1	TRBV5-1	-	TRBJ1-3	CASSSDRALPGNTIYF	TGCGCCAGCAGCTCGGACAGGGCCCTACCGGGAAACACCATATATTTT
TRBD1	TRBV11-2	-	TRBJ2-5	CASSLDPRRGRKETQYF	TGTGCCAGCAGCTTAGATCCCCGCAGGGGGCGAAAAGAGACCCAGTACTTC
-	TRBV9	few	TRBJ2-7	CASSVGSTGLYEQYF	TGTGCCAGCAGCGTAGGTTCCACAGGGCTATACGAGCAGTACTTC